This is a list of T cell receptor beta chains from one sample in a study of low-dose radiotherapy and immunotherapy resistance in tumors. In TCRdb, the reads were re-called with MiXCR into one record per CDR3 protein. The data contain 70,000 to 90,000 distinct CDR3 sequences, about 18% of them singletons. Sequencing used PBMCs, obtained before treatment. The receptors originated from a male donor with prostate cancer. Each CDR3 is given with its conserved first and last residue. The D gene is left open where the match is weak. Expanded clones get a size class; other rows say once, few or many, or leave the size out.

D: -; V: TRBV30; size: few; J: TRBJ1-6; CDR3: CAWSVDGNSPLHF; DNA: TGTGCCTGGAGTGTGGACGGTAATTCACCCCTCCACTTT
D: -; V: TRBV6-1; size: many; J: TRBJ2-3; CDR3: CASSEAARTDTQYF; DNA: TGTGCCAGCAGTGAAGCGGCGCGCACAGATACGCAGTATTTT
D: TRBD2; V: TRBV29-1; size: many; J: TRBJ2-1; CDR3: CSVEGTSGNEQFF; DNA: TGCAGCGTGGAAGGGACTAGCGGAAATGAGCAGTTCTTC
D: -; V: TRBV18; size: many; J: TRBJ1-2; CDR3: CASSPQGDGYTF; DNA: TGTGCCAGCTCACCACAGGGGGACGGCTACACCTTC
D: TRBD1; V: TRBV4-2; size: -; J: TRBJ2-4; CDR3: CASSQAGGTENIQYF; DNA: TGTGCCAGCAGCCAAGCAGGGGGCACCGAAAACATTCAGTACTTC
D: -; V: TRBV6-2/TRBV6-3; size: many; J: TRBJ2-7; CDR3: CASSAQPGYEQYF; DNA: TGTGCCAGCAGCGCACAGCCGGGCTACGAGCAGTACTTC
D: -; V: TRBV3-1; size: many; J: TRBJ2-1; CDR3: CASSQGPNEQFF; DNA: TGTGCCAGCAGCCAAGGACCCAATGAGCAGTTCTTC
D: -; V: TRBV11-1; size: many; J: TRBJ1-6; CDR3: CASSFQGSPLHF; DNA: TGTGCCAGCAGCTTCCAGGGTTCACCCCTCCACTTT
D: -; V: TRBV7-8; size: -; J: TRBJ1-1; CDR3: CASSPGTRIRSTEAFF; DNA: TGTGCCAGCAGCCCCGGGACACGTATACGTAGCACTGAAGCTTTCTTT
D: -; V: TRBV5-1; size: many; J: TRBJ1-6; CDR3: CASSPGARGDSPLHF; DNA: TGCGCCAGCAGCCCGGGCGCCAGGGGAGATTCACCCCTCCACTTT
D: -; V: TRBV5-1; size: -; J: TRBJ1-2; CDR3: CASSLGLAGGAYGYTF; DNA: TGCGCCAGCAGCTTGGGCCTGGCGGGGGGGGCCTATGGCTACACCTTC
D: TRBD2; V: TRBV20-1; size: many; J: TRBJ2-1; CDR3: CSARGSGGAAEQFF; DNA: TGCAGTGCTAGAGGTAGCGGGGGGGCCGCTGAGCAGTTCTTC
D: -; V: TRBV28; size: -; J: TRBJ1-4; CDR3: CASSVTLGDANEKLFF; DNA: TGTGCCAGCAGTGTCACATTGGGGGACGCCAATGAAAAACTGTTTTTT
D: TRBD1; V: TRBV10-3; size: many; J: TRBJ2-2; CDR3: CAISDDRDPGELFF; DNA: TGTGCCATCAGCGATGACAGGGATCCCGGGGAGCTGTTTTTT
D: -; V: TRBV7-2; size: many; J: TRBJ2-7; CDR3: CASSLQSSYEQYF; DNA: TGTGCCAGCAGCTTACAGAGCTCCTACGAGCAGTACTTC
D: -; V: TRBV5-1; size: -; J: TRBJ2-3; CDR3: CASSLVGNTDTQYF; DNA: TGCGCCAGCAGCTTGGTGGGGAACACAGATACGCAGTATTTT
D: -; V: TRBV4-1; size: many; J: TRBJ2-7; CDR3: CASSQVSGVRSYEQYF; DNA: TGCGCCAGCAGCCAAGTTTCGGGGGTGAGGTCCTACGAGCAGTACTTC
D: -; V: TRBV7-2; size: many; J: TRBJ2-2; CDR3: CASSSRVSSNTGELFF; DNA: TGTGCCAGCAGCTCCAGGGTATCCTCGAACACCGGGGAGCTGTTTTTT
D: -; V: TRBV12-3/TRBV12-4; size: many; J: TRBJ2-1; CDR3: CASSFGGATNEQFF; DNA: TGTGCCAGCAGTTTTGGCGGCGCAACGAATGAGCAGTTCTTC
D: -; V: TRBV2; size: -; J: TRBJ2-2; CDR3: CASTDRGGELFF; DNA: TGTGCCAGCACGGATCGGGGGGGGGAGCTGTTTTTT
D: -; V: TRBV20-1; size: many; J: TRBJ2-5; CDR3: CSARGGVETQYF; DNA: TGCAGTGCTAGGGGGGGAGTGGAGACCCAGTACTTC
D: -; V: TRBV5-1; size: many; J: TRBJ2-2; CDR3: CASSLYQNTGELFF; DNA: TGCGCCAGCAGCTTGTATCAGAACACCGGGGAGCTGTTTTTT
D: -; V: TRBV3-1; size: many; J: TRBJ2-3; CDR3: CASSQDWGPDTQYF; DNA: TGTGCCAGCAGCCAAGATTGGGGGCCAGATACGCAGTATTTT
D: -; V: TRBV2; size: many; J: TRBJ2-4; CDR3: CASRQGENIQYF; DNA: TGTGCCAGCAGACAAGGGGAAAACATTCAGTACTTC
D: -; V: TRBV20-1; size: -; J: TRBJ1-5; CDR3: CSASWGSNQPQHF; DNA: TGCAGTGCTAGTTGGGGAAGCAATCAGCCCCAGCATTTT
D: TRBD2; V: TRBV4-1; size: many; J: TRBJ2-5; CDR3: CASSPGRGTSAQETQYF; DNA: TGCGCCAGCAGCCCTGGCAGAGGTACTAGCGCTCAAGAGACCCAGTACTTC
D: -; V: TRBV19; size: many; J: TRBJ1-6; CDR3: CASSGRRLRSPLHF; DNA: TGTGCCAGTAGTGGGCGAAGATTAAGGTCACCCCTCCACTTT
D: -; V: TRBV5-6; size: many; J: TRBJ2-7; CDR3: CASSLDQGAYEQYF; DNA: TGTGCCAGCAGCTTGGACCAGGGCGCCTACGAGCAGTACTTC
D: -; V: TRBV5-8; size: -; J: TRBJ2-7; CDR3: CASSLLDEQYF; DNA: TGTGCCAGCAGCCTCCTGGACGAGCAGTACTTC
D: -; V: TRBV24-1; size: many; J: TRBJ1-1; CDR3: CATTKAVNTEAFF; DNA: TGTGCCACCACTAAGGCGGTGAACACTGAAGCTTTCTTT
D: -; V: TRBV15; size: few; J: TRBJ2-1; CDR3: CATSRDYGEGWHEQFF; DNA: TGTGCCACCAGCAGAGATTATGGTGAGGGTTGGCATGAGCAGTTCTTC
D: -; V: TRBV5-5; size: -; J: TRBJ2-6; CDR3: CASSLVGGAGANVLTF; DNA: TGTGCCAGCAGCTTGGTAGGCGGGGCCGGGGCCAACGTCCTGACTTTC
D: -; V: TRBV5-3; size: many; J: TRBJ2-3; CDR3: CASSLGGPGDTQYF; DNA: TGTGCCAGCAGCTTGGGCGGTCCCGGGGATACGCAGTATTTT
D: -; V: TRBV29-1; size: many; J: TRBJ2-2; CDR3: CSVEVLETGELFF; DNA: TGCAGCGTTGAAGTCCTCGAGACCGGGGAGCTGTTTTTT
D: -; V: TRBV3-1; size: -; J: TRBJ2-1; CDR3: CASSQGSTRRSYNEQFF; DNA: TGTGCCAGCAGCCAAGGGTCGACTAGACGCTCCTACAATGAGCAGTTCTTC
D: TRBD2; V: TRBV2; size: -; J: TRBJ2-1; CDR3: CASRPAGGPYNEQFF; DNA: TGTGCCAGCAGGCCGGCGGGGGGGCCCTACAATGAGCAGTTCTTC
D: TRBD2; V: TRBV7-3; size: many; J: TRBJ2-1; CDR3: CASSLLAGSSYNEQFF; DNA: TGTGCCAGCAGCCTGTTAGCGGGGAGCTCCTACAATGAGCAGTTCTTC
D: -; V: TRBV20-1; size: many; J: TRBJ2-1; CDR3: CSASGREKQFF; DNA: TGCAGTGCTAGCGGCAGGGAAAAGCAGTTCTTC
D: TRBD1; V: TRBV20-1; size: many; J: TRBJ2-3; CDR3: CSAAPGDRVDTQYF; DNA: TGCAGTGCTGCCCCCGGAGACAGGGTTGATACGCAGTATTTT
D: -; V: TRBV18; size: -; J: TRBJ2-1; CDR3: CASSNASYNEQFF; DNA: TGTGCCAGCTCAAACGCCTCCTACAATGAGCAGTTCTTC
D: TRBD2; V: TRBV5-6; size: -; J: TRBJ2-5; CDR3: CASSTRRTSLTQYF; DNA: TGTGCCAGCAGCACCCGGAGGACTAGTTTGACCCAGTACTTC
D: -; V: TRBV6-2/TRBV6-3; size: many; J: TRBJ2-1; CDR3: CASTRRRDSRPNEQFF; DNA: TGTGCCAGCACCCGCCGCCGGGACTCCCGGCCCAATGAGCAGTTCTTC
D: -; V: TRBV5-1; size: many; J: TRBJ1-1; CDR3: CASRPGIASVNTEAFF; DNA: TGCGCCAGCAGGCCTGGGATTGCATCAGTGAACACTGAAGCTTTCTTT
D: -; V: TRBV6-5; size: many; J: TRBJ2-3; CDR3: CASSYSMGEGGDTQYF; DNA: TGTGCCAGCAGTTACTCGATGGGGGAGGGGGGGGATACGCAGTATTTT
D: -; V: TRBV11-3; size: many; J: TRBJ2-7; CDR3: CASSLRSGAEQYF; DNA: TGTGCCAGCAGCTTACGTTCGGGGGCCGAGCAGTACTTC
D: -; V: TRBV19; size: -; J: TRBJ2-3; CDR3: CASSPGTALDTQYF; DNA: TGTGCCAGTAGCCCCGGGACGGCTCTAGATACGCAGTATTTT
D: -; V: TRBV27; size: many; J: TRBJ1-5; CDR3: CASSRGDISNQPQHF; DNA: TGTGCCAGCAGTAGGGGTGATATTAGCAATCAGCCCCAGCATTTT
D: TRBD2; V: TRBV4-3; size: many; J: TRBJ2-5; CDR3: CASSQAASGGEETQYF; DNA: TGCGCCAGCAGCCAAGCGGCTAGCGGGGGGGAAGAGACCCAGTACTTC